This TCR beta chain comes out of a study of shared clonotypes between healthy human individuals. Remarks on this clone: What it binds is not known.

Overall study results and limits: Non-shared clonotypes showed lower generation probabilities than clonotypes common to all four donors.

Assay runs were performed at deep level. Clones were sequenced by immunoSEQ multiplex PCR, and TCRdb holds only the in-frame ones, with some missing. The sample contains 1 million to 1.2 million clones, approximately 80% of which appear only once. All of the donors resided in Nashville, Tennessee, and each was a Caucasian adult. This receptor was taken from a man aged 18 to 30 in good health. Some clones in this sample may be carry-over from other donors' samples. Sequences were obtained from memory CD4+ T cells from PBMCs. Subset of the sample: CD45RA-negative fraction.

The CDR3 DNA reads TGTGCCAGCAGCTTTCAGTTCGATACGCAGTATTTT. As protein: CASSFQFDTQYF. The chain uses TRBV7-2 and TRBJ2-3; no firm D call. The germline V and J ends were trimmed by 3 bases and 6 bases, with 7 bases remaining between them. CDR1 is SGHTA, CDR2 FQGNSA, per germline. The CDR3 consists of 12 residues.